The source of this T cell receptor (beta chain) is a study of blood T cells in healthy people across ages. Background on the study: There was about one barcoded beta molecule captured by template switching per two T cells.

Study-wide results and limits: Roughly linearly, TCR beta diversity per million T cells fell as age increased.

Sample-barcoded 5' priming and a J-beta primer mix drove a second PCR of about 6 to 11 cycles. Every single cDNA molecule received a tag from a template-switch adaptor with 12 random nucleotides. TCRdb analysed the 5' RACE reads with MiXCR anew, one entry per CDR3 protein. The top ten hold roughly a fifth of the sample, which has 700,000 or so distinct CDR3 sequences, 22% seen once. As concerns this clonotype: The antigen remains undetermined.

CDR1 and CDR2 (germline): SQVTM, ANQGSEA. V was clipped by 7 bases and J by 1 base, with 17 bases between them. There are 14 residues in the CDR3. The receptor comes from a man between 65 and 85 years old in good health. This rearrangement joins TRBV29-1 to TRBJ2-7; D is unclear. Input material: blood. The CDR3: CSGGESAVSYEQYF. CDR3 in DNA: TGCAGCGGTGGTGAGTCGGCGGTATCCTACGAGCAGTACTTC.